The text below deals with one T cell receptor (beta chain). Libraries were prepared by immunoSEQ multiplex PCR; TCRdb keeps only in-frame clonotypes and omits some of them. Of tens of thousands of clones in the sample, approximately 89% were seen once. The CDR3 has 15 residues. These data are taken from a study of control samples from healthy donors and cancer patients. The chain is built from TRBV12-1 and TRBJ1-4. TRBV12-1 constitutes a pseudogene. This receptor was identified in a woman between 45 and 60 years old with head and neck cancer. The material sequenced was PBMCs. The CDR3 region is CASSFYPPTNEKLFF. In DNA form, the CDR3 reads TGTGCCAGCAGCTTTTATCCCCCAACTAATGAAAAACTGTTTTTT.